One sample yielded the 22 T cell receptor beta chains listed below, sequenced in a study of T cells in pancreatic ductal adenocarcinoma. Surgery without prior neoadjuvant therapy was the treatment of the selected pancreatic ductal adenocarcinoma patients. Here immunoSEQ multiplex PCR was the method, and the copy in TCRdb shows in-frame clones only, minus some. Among 11,000 or so clones listed, more than 80% were seen once. Sequenced sample: PBMCs. Receptor source: a human donor with pancreatic ductal adenocarcinoma.

The CDR3 DNA reads TGTGCCAGCAGCGTAGCTACGAATCAGCCCCAGCATTTT. Its translation is CASSVATNQPQHF. V and J are TRBV9 and TRBJ1-5, with no clear D. The CDR3 contains 13 residues. With 0 bases removed from V and 4 bases from J, the gap between germline ends came to 5 bases. CDR1 is SGDLS, CDR2 YYNGEE, per germline.

The CDR3 bases are TGTGCCAGTACCCCCACAGGGTCGGTCGGGTGGGGAGAGACCCAGTACTTC. Amino acid sequence: CASTPTGSVGWGETQYF. This rearrangement joins TRBV19 to TRBJ2-5; tentatively, D is TRBD1 (6 bases). Germline CDR1 reads LNHDA; CDR2 reads SQIVND (reference sequence). The CDR3 spans 17 residues. Trimming took off 7 bases at V and 4 bases at J, with 25 bases between the two ends.

The chain employs TRBV18 and TRBJ1-2; TRBD1 matches 7 bases. V was pared by 4 bases and J by 10 bases, with 6 bases of the junction left unmatched. The CDR3 sequence is 12 residues long. In germline, CDR1 is KGHSH, CDR2 LQKENI. CDR3 amino acids: CASSQGQLTYTF. The CDR3 DNA sequence: TGTGCCAGCTCACAGGGACAGCTTACCTACACCTTC.

This clone was counted a single time. J is TRBJ2-3 and V is TRBV29-1; D gene unclear. V was cut by 2 bases and J by 8 bases, with 17 bases left in between. CDR3 size: 14 residues. Germline CDR1 is SQVTM and CDR2 is ANQGSEA. As DNA, the CDR3 is TGCAGCGTTGAACAGTACGAGGCTGTCGGTACGCAGTATTTT. This encodes CSVEQYEAVGTQYF.

The gene calls are TRBV7-6 and TRBJ2-5, with 7 bases identical to TRBD2. The CDR3 length is 17 residues. CDR1 SGHVS and CDR2 FNYEAQ come from the germline V gene. V trimming: 0 bases; J trimming: 2 bases; junction bases outside the gene matches: 9. The CDR3 spells CASSLAPEAGTQETQYF. CDR3 nucleotides: TGTGCCAGCAGCTTAGCCCCCGAAGCGGGAACACAAGAGACCCAGTACTTC.

The gene calls are TRBV6-6 and TRBJ2-7, with 9 nucleotides matching TRBD1. Germline CDR1 reads MNHNY; CDR2 reads SVGAGI (reference sequence). The ends lost 7 bases at V and 2 bases at J; junction bases unmatched: 6. This CDR3 comprises 14 residues. CDR3 sequence: CASTMTGGTYEQYF. In DNA form, the CDR3 reads TGTGCCAGCACTATGACAGGGGGGACCTACGAGCAGTACTTC.

The rearrangement uses TRBV6-5 and TRBJ1-4; 9 nucleotides align to TRBD1. Trimming cost V 5 bases and J 8 bases; bases outside gene matches: 9. From germline, CDR1 is MNHEY and CDR2 SVGAGI. CDR3 length equals 15 residues. CDR3 bases: TGTGCCAGCAGTCAACCGGGACAGGGTAAAGAAAAACTGTTTTTT. The encoded protein is CASSQPGQGKEKLFF.

The V and J genes are TRBV5-6 and TRBJ1-1, with D unclear. Germline V gene sequence: CDR1 SGHDT, CDR2 YYEEEE. The CDR3 length is 12 residues. Trimming stripped 1 base from V and 4 bases from J, with 5 bases between. CDR3 residues: CASSLWSTEAFF. The DNA for the CDR3 is TGTGCCAGCAGCTTGTGGAGCACTGAAGCTTTCTTT.

The J gene is TRBJ2-5, the V gene TRBV2; D ambiguous. V shed 4 bases and J shed 2 bases, with 2 bases lying between them. Germline-derived CDR1 and CDR2 are SNHLY and FYNNEI. This CDR3 region has 11 residues. CDR3 in amino acids: CASSVQETQYF. In nucleotides, the CDR3 is TGTGCCAGCAGTGTGCAAGAGACCCAGTACTTC. Drawing the rest from reference TRBV2 and TRBJ2-5, the complete variable domain is EPEVTQTPSHQVTQMGQEVILRCVPISNHLYFYWYRQILGQKVEFLVSFYNNEISEKSEIFDDQFSVERPDGSNFTLKIRSTKLEDSAMYFCASSVQETQYFGPGTRLLVL.

The J gene is TRBJ2-5, the V gene TRBV6-1, with 12 bases matching TRBD1. The germline V gene encodes CDR1 MNHNS and CDR2 SASEGT. This CDR3 spans 15 amino acids. J gave up 5 bases and V 4 bases, and 5 bases lay outside the gene matches. This chain's CDR3 is CASSVGTGGGETQYF. The DNA for the CDR3 is TGTGCCAGCAGTGTGGGGACAGGGGGCGGCGAGACCCAGTACTTC.

V gene TRBV19 combines with J gene TRBJ2-1; 7 bases are shared with TRBD2. The germline V gene encodes CDR1 LNHDA and CDR2 SQIVND (reference sequence). This CDR3 is 11 amino acids long. Losses at the gene ends were 8 bases for V and 9 bases for J; bases not matched to a gene: 4. CDR3 bases: TGTGCCAGTGGACTAGTGGGTGAGCAGTTCTTC. It yields the protein CASGLVGEQFF.

The chain links TRBV7-9 to TRBJ2-3; D is unclear. Germline V gene lookup returns CDR1 SEHNR and CDR2 FQNEAQ (reference sequence). The V end was cut by 5 bases, the J end by 4 bases, with 10 bases between. This CDR3 spans 13 amino acids. The CDR3 DNA reads TGTGCCAGCAGCCAAGGCACAGCAGATACGCAGTATTTT. Translated, it gives CASSQGTADTQYF.

J is TRBJ2-2 and V is TRBV6-4; D may match TRBD1 or TRBD2 (5 bases each). The germline V gene encodes CDR1 MRHNA and CDR2 SNTAGT. The CDR3 is 16 residues long. Trimming removed 5 bases at V and 3 bases at J, with 16 bases between. The CDR3 region has the DNA TGTGCCAGCAGTTACTTCCGGGGCCCGGACACCGGGGAGCTGTTTTTT. Translating it yields CASSYFRGPDTGELFF.

This chain links TRBV9 with TRBJ2-1; TRBD1 matches at 10 bases. The trim removed 4 bases at V and 6 bases at J, leaving 4 bases unmatched. Germline loops: CDR1 SGDLS, CDR2 YYNGEE. This CDR3 is built from 14 residues. The CDR3: CASSLGQGTNEQFF. In nucleotides, the CDR3 is TGTGCCAGCAGCTTGGGACAGGGGACCAATGAGCAGTTCTTC.

The chain employs TRBV6-1 and TRBJ2-2; D ambiguous. Trimming stripped 4 bases from V and 0 bases from J, with 6 bases between. CDR3 length: 14 residues. Germline V gives CDR1 MNHNS, CDR2 SASEGT. The CDR3 sequence: CASSGLSNTGELFF. In DNA form, the CDR3 reads TGTGCCAGCAGTGGACTGTCGAACACCGGGGAGCTGTTTTTT.

The CDR3 DNA reads as TGTGCCAGCACCTCCCCACAGGGGAGCTCTGGAAACACCATATATTTT. It codes for CASTSPQGSSGNTIYF. This chain joins TRBV28 and TRBJ1-3; TRBD1 matches at 7 bases. The CDR3 is 16 residues long. Germline lookup yields CDR1 MDHEN and CDR2 SYDVKM. After removal of 7 bases from V and 0 bases from J, the junction contained 9 bases not matched to a gene. Variable domain in full (rest from reference TRBV28 and TRBJ1-3): DVKVTQSSRYLVKRTGEKVFLECVQDMDHENMFWYRQDPGLGLRLIYFSYDVKMKEKGDIPEGYSVSREKKERFSLILESASTNQTSMYLCASTSPQGSSGNTIYFGEGSWLTVV.

The gene calls are TRBV21-1 and TRBJ1-4; the D call in the table, TRBD1, was not verified against the DNA. TRBV21-1 is labeled a pseudogene. The CDR3 runs to 17 residues. CDR3 sequence: CASSKGQGSSPNEKLFF. CDR3 nucleotide sequence: TGTGCCAGCAGCAAAGGGCAGGGTTCGTCGCCTAATGAAAAACTGTTTTTT.

V usage is TRBV5-8 and J usage is TRBJ2-2; maybe TRBD1 (6 bases). V shed 3 bases and J shed 8 bases, with 17 bases lying between them. CDR3 length equals 15 residues. Germline V gene data show CDR1 as SGHTS and CDR2 as YDEGEE. The CDR3 DNA sequence: TGTGCCAGCAGCTGGCGACAGGTTCGAAGGGGGGAGCTGTTTTTT. Translated, it gives CASSWRQVRRGELFF.

The chain is built from TRBV2 and TRBJ2-7; no clear D. This CDR3 contains 13 residues. CDR1 is SNHLY, CDR2 FYNNEI, per germline. Trimming shortened V by 7 bases and J by 4 bases, and 14 bases separated the two germline ends. The CDR3 protein is CASNRAFVYEQYF. CDR3 nucleotide sequence: TGTGCCAGCAATAGGGCCTTTGTGTACGAGCAGTACTTC.

The rearrangement joins TRBV28 to TRBJ1-1, with 8 bases aligning to TRBD1. V was pared by 5 bases and J by 1 base, with 9 bases of the junction left unmatched. Looked up from germline, CDR1 is MDHEN and CDR2 is SYDVKM. The CDR3 sequence is 16 residues long. This CDR3 reads CASSNPAGQANTEAFF. CDR3 in DNA: TGTGCCAGCAGTAATCCGGCGGGACAGGCGAACACTGAAGCTTTCTTT.

The rearrangement joins TRBV28 to TRBJ2-1; 7 bases are shared with TRBD1. The germline V gene encodes CDR1 MDHEN and CDR2 SYDVKM. V dropped 6 bases and J dropped 9; count of bases not matched to a gene: 8. The CDR3 is 13 residues long. The CDR3 here is CASRAFAGGEQFF. Here the CDR3 DNA reads TGTGCCAGCAGGGCCTTTGCAGGGGGTGAGCAGTTCTTC.

The chain links TRBV2 to TRBJ2-7; D gene ambiguous. The V end was cut by 6 bases, the J end by 1 base, with 4 bases between. The V gene's germline CDR1 is SNHLY and CDR2 FYNNEI. The CDR3 consists of 11 residues. The CDR3 is CASRGSYEQYF. CDR3 nucleotide sequence: TGTGCCAGCAGGGGATCCTACGAGCAGTACTTC. The full variable domain, rest sourced from reference TRBV2 and TRBJ2-7, is EPEVTQTPSHQVTQMGQEVILRCVPISNHLYFYWYRQILGQKVEFLVSFYNNEISEKSEIFDDQFSVERPDGSNFTLKIRSTKLEDSAMYFCASRGSYEQYFGPGTRLTVT.